Listed below are T cell receptor beta chains from one sample, sequenced in a study of blood T cell repertoires in COVID-19. TCRdb's table, derived via immunoSEQ multiplex PCR, lists solely in-frame clones and lacks some. The sample includes about 90,000 clones, 80% to 95% of them seen just once. The specimen sequenced was peripheral blood. Receptor source: a human donor with active COVID-19. The donor label of this sample is uncertain. The CDR3 runs from the conserved cysteine through the conserved F or W. The D gene is left open where the match is weak. Clone size appears in some rows only: once, few, many, or a class for an expanded clone.

TRBJ2-2,TRBV24-1,once,NA,CATSGLGGNTGELFF,TGTGCCACCAGTGGTCTCGGAGGGAACACCGGGGAGCTGTTTTTT
TRBJ2-1,TRBV6-2/TRBV6-3,NA,TRBD2,CASSTHSPSGGPYNEQFF,TGTGCCAGCAGTACCCACTCCCCTAGCGGGGGACCCTACAATGAGCAGTTCTTC
TRBJ1-5,TRBV5-6,NA,TRBD1,CASSSTRQGGQPQHF,TGTGCCAGCAGCTCAACAAGACAGGGTGGCCAGCCCCAGCATTTT
TRBJ1-3,TRBV7-3,NA,TRBD1,CASSPSGQGDRTIYF,TGTGCCAGCAGCCCTTCGGGACAGGGGGACCGCACCATATATTTT
TRBJ1-1,TRBV7-9,NA,NA,CASSLPGVMNTEAFF,TGTGCCAGCAGCTTACCAGGGGTCATGAACACTGAAGCTTTCTTT
TRBJ2-6,TRBV4-3,NA,NA,CASGLSSGANVLTF,TGCGCCAGCGGACTGTCCAGTGGGGCCAACGTCCTGACTTTC
TRBJ2-2,TRBV15,NA,NA,CATSRVRAGDTGELFF,TGTGCCACCAGCAGAGTCCGGGCAGGGGATACCGGGGAGCTGTTTTTT
TRBJ1-6,TRBV4-2,NA,NA,CASTLGVGAPSPLHF,TGTGCCAGCACCCTTGGGGTGGGGGCCCCCTCACCCCTCCACTTT
TRBJ2-7,TRBV12-3/TRBV12-4,NA,NA,CASSPLGSGEQYF,TGTGCCAGCAGTCCCCTGGGTAGCGGCGAGCAGTACTTC
TRBJ1-1,TRBV19,NA,TRBD1,CASSIVAGTDTEAFF,TGTGCCAGTAGTATAGTGGCCGGGACAGACACTGAAGCTTTCTTT
TRBJ2-1,TRBV9,NA,TRBD1,CASSKTGTGEQFF,TGTGCCAGCAGCAAAACCGGGACAGGGGAGCAGTTCTTC
TRBJ2-5,TRBV14,NA,TRBD2,CASRRTSGGYQETQYF,TGTGCCAGCAGGCGGACTAGCGGGGGGTACCAAGAGACCCAGTACTTC
TRBJ2-1,TRBV11-3,NA,TRBD2,CASSSRGTSGGLSSYNEQFF,TGTGCCAGCAGCTCCCGAGGGACTAGCGGGGGGTTGAGCTCCTACAATGAGCAGTTCTTC
TRBJ1-2,TRBV29-1,NA,NA,CSVEIGNGYTF,TGCAGCGTTGAAATCGGTAATGGCTACACCTTC
TRBJ2-5,TRBV7-9,NA,NA,CASRVTGRGETQYF,TGTGCCAGCAGGGTGACAGGGCGGGGAGAGACCCAGTACTTC
TRBJ2-3,TRBV7-2,NA,NA,CASSVRVADTQYF,TGTGCCAGCAGCGTCCGGGTCGCAGATACGCAGTATTTT
TRBJ2-5,TRBV29-1,NA,TRBD1,CSAAQGAETQYF,TGCAGCGCAGCACAGGGGGCCGAGACCCAGTACTTC
TRBJ1-6,TRBV9,NA,TRBD1,CASSIGDRVDNSPLHF,TGTGCCAGCAGCATTGGGGACAGGGTCGATAATTCACCCCTCCACTTT
TRBJ2-3,TRBV25-1,NA,NA,CASSESREDTQYF,TGTGCCAGCAGTGAATCCCGGGAAGATACGCAGTATTTT
TRBJ1-1,TRBV6-5,NA,TRBD1,CASSPGGAQSTEAFF,TGTGCCAGCAGTCCAGGGGGCGCGCAGAGCACTGAAGCTTTCTTT
TRBJ2-7,TRBV19,NA,TRBD1,CAIYGQGDVASYEQYF,TGTGCCATATACGGACAGGGAGATGTGGCCTCCTACGAGCAGTACTTC
TRBJ1-1,TRBV6-6,NA,NA,CASNPTGGHTEAFF,TGTGCCAGCAACCCGACAGGCGGTCACACTGAAGCTTTCTTT
TRBJ1-2,TRBV7-9,NA,TRBD1,CASSFPDREEGYTF,TGTGCCAGCAGCTTCCCGGACAGGGAGGAGGGCTACACCTTC
TRBJ2-5,TRBV7-6,NA,NA,CASSLGSQSEETQYF,TGTGCCAGCAGCTTAGGTAGCCAGTCCGAAGAGACCCAGTACTTC
TRBJ1-1,TRBV28,NA,TRBD1,CASGRGQIGEAFF,TGTGCCAGCGGCAGGGGGCAGATCGGTGAAGCTTTCTTT
TRBJ1-6,TRBV7-8,once,NA,CASSLAGLGGGNSPLHF,TGTGCCAGCAGCTTAGCGGGTCTTGGGGGAGGTAATTCACCCCTCCACTTT
TRBJ1-5,TRBV10-3,NA,TRBD1,CAISEGTASNQPQHF,TGTGCCATCAGTGAGGGGACAGCTAGCAATCAGCCCCAGCATTTT
TRBJ1-1,TRBV11-2,NA,TRBD1,CASSSRGARINNMNTEAFF,TGTGCCAGCAGCTCCAGGGGGGCCCGTATCAACAACATGAACACTGAAGCTTTCTTT
TRBJ1-1,TRBV6-1,NA,TRBD1,CASSVRTGVMNTEAFF,TGTGCCAGCAGTGTCAGGACAGGCGTCATGAACACTGAAGCTTTCTTT
TRBJ2-3,TRBV10-1,NA,NA,CAPTYNGEDTQYF,TGCGCCCCCACGTATAACGGTGAGGATACGCAGTATTTT
TRBJ1-1,TRBV28,NA,NA,CASSLTQGNTEAFF,TGTGCCAGCAGTTTAACGCAGGGGAACACTGAAGCTTTCTTT
TRBJ1-6,TRBV6-6,NA,TRBD1,CASSSNRGRNSPLHF,TGTGCCAGCAGTTCAAACAGGGGGAGAAATTCACCCCTCCACTTT
TRBJ1-1,TRBV7-9,NA,TRBD1,CASSLGTGNTEAFF,TGTGCCAGCAGCCTCGGGACAGGGAACACTGAAGCTTTCTTT